The next 18 T cell receptor beta chains were all read from a single sample in a study of OX40 agonist ivuxolimab in advanced cancers. TCRdb's table, derived via immunoSEQ multiplex PCR, lists solely in-frame clones and lacks some. The data show roughly 53,000 clones, with approximately 86% seen just once and approximately 3% held by the top ten. The material sequenced was CD4+ or CD8+ T cells sorted from blood, taken in a trial of the OX40 agonist ivuxolimab. The receptor source for this set is an adult with an advanced solid tumor such as melanoma, head and neck, liver or kidney cancer.

The chain employs TRBV30 and TRBJ2-7; 10 positions agree with TRBD1. From germline, CDR1 is GTSNPN and CDR2 SVGIG (reference sequence). V lost 2 bases to trimming and J lost 8 bases; unmatched junction nucleotides: 12. This CDR3 comprises 15 residues. The CDR3 reads CAWSPSGTGAFQQYF. In nucleotides, the CDR3 is TGTGCCTGGAGTCCTTCCGGGACAGGGGCCTTCCAGCAGTACTTC. The full variable domain, in which reference TRBV30 and TRBJ2-7 provide the parts outside the CDR3, is SQTIHQWPATLVQPVGSPLSLECTVEGTSNPNLYWYRQAAGRGLQLLFYSVGIGQISSEVPQNLSASRPQDRQFILSSKKLLLSDSGFYLCAWSPSGTGAFQQYFGPGTRLTVT.

The chain's CDR3 is CASGRTRDEQFF. In DNA form, the CDR3 reads TGTGCCAGCGGCCGGACGAGGGATGAGCAGTTCTTC. The J gene is TRBJ2-1, the V gene TRBV7-2; the D gene is possibly TRBD2 (5 bases). The CDR3 totals 12 residues. Trimming cost V 8 bases and J 8 bases, with 13 bases left between them. Germline loops: CDR1 SGHTA, CDR2 FQGNSA.

This clone came up once. The chain joins TRBV30 to TRBJ2-7, with D tentatively TRBD1 or TRBD2 (6 bases each). Trimming shortened V by 1 base and J by 7 bases, and 11 bases separated the two germline ends. The germline V gene has CDR1 GTSNPN and CDR2 SVGIG (reference sequence). This CDR3 contains 12 residues. CDR3 amino acids: CAWSGGGLEQYF. The CDR3 coding sequence is TGTGCCTGGAGTGGTGGGGGGCTGGAGCAGTACTTC.

This chain joins TRBV19 and TRBJ1-5; D gene ambiguous. Trimming shortened V by 1 base and J by 3 bases, and 13 bases separated the two germline ends. The germline V gene encodes CDR1 LNHDA and CDR2 SQIVND (reference sequence). The CDR3 loop spans 16 amino acids. CDR3: CASSIVRIGFNQPQHF. DNA for the CDR3: TGTGCCAGTAGTATAGTTCGGATAGGTTTCAATCAGCCCCAGCATTTT.

The gene calls are TRBV9 and TRBJ2-5; D is uncertain. With 0 bases removed from V and 5 bases from J, the gap between germline ends came to 14 bases. This CDR3 contains 15 residues. The V gene's germline CDR1 is SGDLS and CDR2 YYNGEE. The CDR3 DNA follows: TGTGCCAGCAGCGTAGGCTACTTAGCCGTGGAGACCCAGTACTTC. It codes for CASSVGYLAVETQYF. Using reference TRBV9 and TRBJ2-5 for the parts outside the CDR3, the full variable domain is DSGVTQTPKHLITATGQRVTLRCSPRSGDLSVYWYQQSLDQGLQFLIQYYNGEERAKGNILERFSAQQFPDLHSELNLSSLELGDSALYFCASSVGYLAVETQYFGPGTRLLVL.

This rearrangement joins TRBV25-1 to TRBJ2-7, with 9 positions matching TRBD2. With V trimmed by 1 base and J by 0 bases, 7 bases remained unmatched. Germline CDR1 MGHDK, CDR2 SYGVNS. CDR3 length equals 17 residues. The CDR3 spells CASSEFHGRGGSYEQYF. The CDR3 DNA is TGTGCCAGCAGTGAATTTCACGGGCGGGGGGGCTCCTACGAGCAGTACTTC.

The chain employs TRBV2 and TRBJ2-3, with a possible D match to TRBD1 (6 bases). With 7 bases removed from V and 2 bases from J, the gap between germline ends came to 19 bases. Germline-derived CDR1 and CDR2 are SNHLY and FYNNEI. The CDR3 spans 16 residues. The CDR3 is CASTQHPTGPTDTQYF. In nucleotides, the CDR3 is TGTGCCAGCACCCAGCACCCGACAGGCCCCACAGATACGCAGTATTTT.

The sample holds one count of this clone. This chain connects TRBV10-3 to TRBJ2-7; D may be TRBD1 (5 bases). The CDR3 consists of 16 residues. The ends were cut back, 2 bases at V and 3 bases at J, with 17 bases in the middle. Looked up from germline, CDR1 is ENHRY and CDR2 is SYGVKD. The CDR3: CAISEPGQSTGYEQYF. The CDR3 DNA reads as TGTGCCATCAGTGAGCCTGGACAAAGCACGGGCTACGAGCAGTACTTC.

This clone is a singleton in its sample. V is TRBV19 and J is TRBJ1-5, with a weak D call TRBD1 (5 bases). The CDR3 totals 18 residues. The germline V gene encodes CDR1 LNHDA and CDR2 SQIVND (reference sequence). V lost 5 bases and J lost 8, with 28 bases in between. CDR3 bases: TGTGCCAGTAGTCCCCTCGGGCTTAAGTCGGGGGTCCGGAAGCCCCAGCATTTT. This gives the protein CASSPLGLKSGVRKPQHF. Looking up the rest from reference TRBV19 and TRBJ1-5 gives the full variable domain: DGGITQSPKYLFRKEGQNVTLSCEQNLNHDAMYWYRQDPGQGLRLIYYSQIVNDFQKGDIAEGYSVSREKKESFPLTVTSAQKNPTAFYLCASSPLGLKSGVRKPQHFGDGTRLSIL.

This sequence joins TRBV27 and TRBJ1-1; D gene uncertain. CDR1 is MNHEY, CDR2 SMNVEV, per germline (reference sequence). V was clipped by 7 bases and J by 3 bases, with 12 bases between them. This CDR3 is built from 13 residues. CDR3 sequence (DNA): TGTGCCAGCACCCAGACACCATACACTGAAGCTTTCTTT. This sequence encodes CASTQTPYTEAFF.

The V call is TRBV30, the J call TRBJ1-6, with D unclear. The ends were cut back, 3 bases at V and 7 bases at J, with 4 bases in the middle. The CDR3 extends over 11 amino acids. Germline lookup yields CDR1 GTSNPN and CDR2 SVGIG (reference sequence). The chain's CDR3 is CAWSLNSPLHF. The CDR3 DNA follows: TGTGCCTGGAGCCTAAATTCACCCCTCCACTTT.

The chain couples TRBV13 to TRBJ2-5; the match to TRBD2 covers 7 bases. The germline gives CDR1 PRHDT, CDR2 FYEKMQ (reference sequence). The CDR3 consists of 13 residues. V shed 2 bases and J 5 bases; nucleotides not matched to a gene: 2. The CDR3 nucleotides read TGTGCCAGCAGCTTATACGGGAGGGAGACCCAGTACTTC. This codes for CASSLYGRETQYF.

The chain carries TRBV7-9 and TRBJ2-2; unclear D gene. The germline V gene has CDR1 SEHNR and CDR2 FQNEAQ (reference sequence). The CDR3 length is 14 residues. Trimming cost V 8 bases and J 0 bases, with 10 bases left between them. The CDR3 spells CASGRFANTGELFF. The CDR3 bases are TGTGCCAGCGGAAGGTTCGCGAACACCGGGGAGCTGTTTTTT.

The V gene is TRBV7-8, the J gene TRBJ1-4; a possible D gene is TRBD1 (5 bases). Germline V CDR1 and CDR2: SGHVS, FQNEAQ. The CDR3 consists of 15 residues. V dropped 0 bases and J dropped 8 bases, with 13 bases sitting between them. The CDR3 DNA follows: TGTGCCAGCAGCTTAGCGCTAGGGGAAGGAGAAAAACTGTTTTTT. This translates into CASSLALGEGEKLFF.

The chain uses TRBV29-1 and TRBJ1-1; 10 bases line up with TRBD1. Germline CDR1 and CDR2: SQVTM and ANQGSEA. This CDR3 is built from 15 residues. The V segment lost 0 bases and the J segment 6 bases; nucleotides outside the gene matches: 7. The CDR3 coding sequence is TGCAGCGTTGAAGATGGGGACAGGGGTTGGGCTGAAGCTTTCTTT. This gives the protein CSVEDGDRGWAEAFF.

The chain has TRBV19 and TRBJ2-5; 7 nucleotides align to TRBD2. Germline V gene lookup returns CDR1 LNHDA and CDR2 SQIVND (reference sequence). The CDR3 length is 13 residues. V dropped 5 bases and J dropped 5; count of bases not matched to a gene: 5. For the CDR3, the DNA is TGTGCCAGTAGTTCGGGGGGATGGGAGACCCAGTACTTC. Encoded protein: CASSSGGWETQYF.

The rearrangement uses TRBV6-1 and TRBJ1-1; the D is unclear. This CDR3 has 13 amino acids. The V and J ends lost 4 bases and 2 bases respectively, with 8 bases between them. From germline, CDR1 is MNHNS and CDR2 SASEGT. The CDR3 is CASSVRENTEAFF. CDR3 bases: TGTGCCAGCAGTGTCCGGGAAAACACTGAAGCTTTCTTT.

This clone has just a few counts. The rearrangement uses TRBV2 and TRBJ1-2; the D is unclear. Germline V lookup: CDR1 SNHLY, CDR2 FYNNEI. Trimming removed 6 bases at V and 0 bases at J, with 8 bases between. The CDR3 loop spans 13 amino acids. DNA for the CDR3: TGTGCCAGCAGCGCCGCTGCTAACTATGGCTACACCTTC. This translates into CASSAAANYGYTF. Full variable domain (outside the CDR3, taken from reference TRBV2 and TRBJ1-2): EPEVTQTPSHQVTQMGQEVILRCVPISNHLYFYWYRQILGQKVEFLVSFYNNEISEKSEIFDDQFSVERPDGSNFTLKIRSTKLEDSAMYFCASSAAANYGYTFGSGTRLTVV.